Each of the 32 T cell receptor beta chains below was sequenced from the same sample in a study of CD8+CD57+ T cells in acquired aplastic anemia. By flow cytometry, patients selected for sequencing had shown an expansion of CD8+CD57+ cells. The template for TCR beta VDJ and CDR3 sequence profiling was genomic DNA. TCRdb re-analysed the reads in MiXCR, keeping a single row per CDR3 protein. Counted here are approximately 250,000 distinct CDR3 sequences, 82% occurring once; the ten biggest clones make up 40% to 55%. The source material was sorted CD4+, CD8+, or CD8+CD57+ T cells (not recorded which) from PBMCs. The receptors were gathered from a human donor with aplastic anemia.

The J gene is TRBJ2-7, the V gene TRBV7-4, with 8 bases matching TRBD1. V was pared by 6 bases and J by 6 bases, with 34 bases of the junction left unmatched. CDR3 length equals 22 residues. Per the germline V gene, CDR1 is SGHVT and CDR2 is SQSDAQ. The CDR3 loop is CASSVVVTSRTSGQANLAEQYV. The CDR3 nucleotides read TGTGCCAGCAGTGTAGTGGTTACGAGCAGGACATCGGGACAGGCGAACCTGGCCGAGCAGTACGTC.

The chain uses TRBV12-3 or TRBV12-4 and TRBJ2-1; TRBD1 aligns across 10 bases. This CDR3 comprises 13 residues. V gave up 6 bases and J gave up 7 bases; unmatched junction bases: 3. CDR3 nucleotides: TGTGCCAGCAGGAGGGACAGGGGAAATGAGCAGTTCTTC. Its protein is CASRRDRGNEQFF.

This rearrangement joins TRBV20-1 to TRBJ2-5, with D hard to call. The CDR3 has 12 residues. The V gene's germline CDR1 is DFQATT and CDR2 SNEGSKA (reference sequence). The V end lost 6 bases, the J end lost 3 bases, and 11 bases lay between the germline ends. The CDR3 DNA sequence: TGCAGTGCCATAGGCGTGGAAGAGACCCAGTACTTC. Amino acid sequence: CSAIGVEETQYF.

The chain couples TRBV5-6 to TRBJ2-3; D unclear. CDR3 length equals 12 residues. Germline-derived CDR1 and CDR2 are SGHDT and YYEEEE. V gave up 8 bases and J gave up 6 bases, with 13 bases separating them. The CDR3 protein is CARSEERDTQYF. The CDR3, as DNA: TGTGCCAGATCGGAAGAGCGTGATACGCAGTATTTT.

A remark on this clonotype: The junction and the germline gene differ at one end; a read error may be behind it. The rearrangement joins TRBV9 to TRBJ2-1; D is uncertain. This CDR3 is 13 amino acids long. CDR1 is SGDLS, CDR2 YYNGEE, per germline. CDR3 amino acids: CASSVLAYHEQLF. The CDR3 nucleotides are TGTGCCAGCAGTGTTTTGGCGTACCATGAGCAGCTCTTC.

In this sample, this clonotype turned up a few times. The chain combines TRBV7-8 with TRBJ2-5, with D perhaps TRBD2 (5 bases). Germline V gene sequence: CDR1 SGHVS, CDR2 FQNEAQ. Trimming took 10 bases from V and 2 from J, leaving 17 bases between them. The CDR3 covers 14 residues. CDR3 region: CATSGGSKQETQYF. In DNA form, the CDR3 reads TGTGCCACCAGTGGAGGCAGTAAGCAAGAGACCCAGTACTTC.

With regard to this clonotype: As the CDR3 is not closed by the conserved phenylalanine or tryptophan, this likely results from a read error. The DNA is omitted, as the CDR3 cannot be located on it reliably, and the CDR3 follows TCRdb's listing. This rearrangement joins TRBV7-9 to TRBJ2-3; the table's TRBD2 call for D was not verified on the DNA. In germline, CDR1 is SEHNR, CDR2 FQNEAQ (reference sequence). A total of 13 residues make up the CDR3, ends included. CDR3 sequence: CASSYGEGGYEQY.

The rearrangement joins TRBV15 to TRBJ2-6, with D possibly matching TRBD2 (7 bases). TRBJ2-5 matches the DNA end more closely, so the J call is doubtful. The CDR3 has 16 amino acids. Germline-derived CDR1 and CDR2 are LNHNV and YYDKDF (reference sequence). In nucleotides, the CDR3 is TGTGCCACCAGCAGAGAGGTCAGTGGGGGGGCCGAGGCCCAGTACTTC. Amino acids: CATSREVSGGAEAQYF.

Regarding this clonotype: The junction departs from germline at one end; a sequencing error may be responsible. The chain joins TRBV7-8 to TRBJ2-1; 7 nucleotides match TRBD2. This CDR3 contains 16 residues. The germline gives CDR1 SGHVS, CDR2 FQNEAQ. As DNA, the CDR3 is TGTGCCAGCAGCTTACCGGGAGGCCCCGATAGGCATGATCAGTTCTTC. The encoded protein is CASSLPGGPDRHDQFF.

J is TRBJ2-1 and V is TRBV19; 10 bases are shared with TRBD2. CDR3 length: 15 residues. In germline, CDR1 is LNHDA, CDR2 SQIVND (reference sequence). V trimming: 7 bases; J trimming: 5 bases; junction bases outside the gene matches: 8. CDR3 loop: CASNITSGAHNEQFF. DNA of the CDR3: TGTGCCAGTAATATCACTAGCGGGGCCCACAATGAGCAGTTCTTC. The full variable domain, in which reference TRBV19 and TRBJ2-1 provide the parts outside the CDR3, is DGGITQSPKYLFRKEGQNVTLSCEQNLNHDAMYWYRQDPGQGLRLIYYSQIVNDFQKGDIAEGYSVSREKKESFPLTVTSAQKNPTAFYLCASNITSGAHNEQFFGPGTRLTVL.

This clonotype has a handful of counts. The rearrangement joins TRBV19 to TRBJ2-6; D uncertain. The germline V gene encodes CDR1 LNHDA and CDR2 SQIVND (reference sequence). Trimming removed 7 bases from V and 0 bases from J, with 7 bases in between. The CDR3 has 14 residues. This CDR3 reads CASTTSSGANVLTF. In DNA, the CDR3 is TGTGCCAGTACCACCAGCTCTGGGGCCAACGTCCTGACTTTC.

Comment on this clonotype: One end of the junction is discordant with germline, which a read error may explain. V gene TRBV19 combines with J gene TRBJ2-7, with D maybe TRBD2 (6 bases). This CDR3 spans 15 amino acids. The V gene's germline CDR1 is LNHDA and CDR2 SQIVND (reference sequence). CDR3 in DNA: TGTGCCAGCAGTACGGCTAGGGAGGCTTACAATGAGCAGTACTTC. Translated: CASSTAREAYNEQYF.

The rearrangement joins TRBV7-8 to TRBJ1-4; D is unclear. The J call could be wrong; TRBJ2-3 is a better fit for the DNA end. The CDR3 is 14 amino acids. Germline loops: CDR1 SGHVS, CDR2 FQNEAQ. The CDR3 bases are TGTGCCAGCAGCTTAGAGAGAGGAAATGATACGCAGTATTTT. It encodes CASSLERGNDTQYF.

J is TRBJ1-5 and V is TRBV9, with TRBD1 matching 7 bases. The CDR3 totals 14 residues. Per the germline V gene, CDR1 is SGDLS and CDR2 is YYNGEE. The J segment lost 13 bases and the V segment lost 4 bases, leaving 14 bases of the junction unmatched. CDR3 coding DNA: TGTGCCAGCAGCTTGTCGTTAGGGGGACAGCATCAGCATTTT. Amino acids: CASSLSLGGQHQHF.

Details on this clonotype: One end of the junction does not line up with germline, which may come from a read error. CDR3 amino acids: CASGDEGNDAEYF. The CDR3 DNA reads TGTGCCAGCGGGGACGAGGGCAACGACGCTGAGTACTTT. The V gene is TRBV7-9, the J gene TRBJ2-3; D may match TRBD1 or TRBD2 (5 bases each). The CDR3 runs 13 residues. In germline, CDR1 is SEHNR, CDR2 FQNEAQ (reference sequence). The complete variable domain, with remaining parts taken from reference TRBV7-9 and TRBJ2-3, reads DTGVSQNPRHKITKRGQNVTFRCDPISEHNRLYWYRQTLGQGPEFLTYFQNEAQLEKSRLLSDRFSAERPKGSFSTLEIQRTEQGDSAMYLCASGDEGNDAEYFGPGTRLTVL.

This clonotype was detected once. This rearrangement joins TRBV7-2 to TRBJ1-1; D call uncertain. The CDR3 runs 17 residues. Germline V CDR1 and CDR2: SGHTA, FQGNSA. The ends were cut back, 4 bases at V and 0 bases at J, with 18 bases in the middle. In DNA, the CDR3 is TGTGCCAGCAGCTATTTGCCCCCTGGGCTAATGAACACTGAAGCTTTCTTT. It translates to CASSYLPPGLMNTEAFF.

The CDR3 DNA follows: TGTGCCAGCAGCTTAGTAGGCAGCGACGGGGTTTTCGTCCTGACTTTC. Protein sequence: CASSLVGSDGVFVLTF. The chain couples TRBV7-9 to TRBJ2-6; D might be TRBD2 (5 bases). This CDR3 contains 16 residues. V lost 1 base and J lost 12, with 19 bases in between. CDR1 is SEHNR and CDR2 is FQNEAQ in the germline V gene (reference sequence).

This clonotype was seen once. Relative to the germline gene, one junction end is altered; a read error may explain this. The chain links TRBV5-1 to TRBJ2-5, with unresolved D. The CDR3 length is 13 residues. Germline lookup yields CDR1 SGHRS and CDR2 YFSETQ. CDR3 coding DNA: TGTGCCAGCAGCTTGGGGTTGGAAGCTTTCCAGTACTTC. It encodes CASSLGLEAFQYF.

About this clonotype itself: One end of the junction is discordant with germline, which a read error may explain. The chain carries TRBV15 and TRBJ2-3, with D unclear. The end of the DNA is better explained by TRBJ2-5, so the J call may be wrong. This CDR3 is built from 14 residues. Germline V CDR1 and CDR2: LNHNV, YYDKDF (reference sequence). The CDR3 reads CASSRASDPETQYF. CDR3 bases: TGTGCCAGCAGCAGAGCCAGCGATCCAGAGACCCAGTACTTC.

As for this clonotype: One end of the junction is discordant with germline, which a read error may explain. The J gene is TRBJ2-3, the V gene TRBV7-2, with D perhaps given as TRBD1 or TRBD2 (5 bases each). CDR1 and CDR2 from the germline V gene are SGHTA and FQGNSA. The CDR3 runs 14 residues. CDR3 bases: TGTGCCAGCAGCTTAGCCCACGGGGCAAATAAGACCCAGTTT. Its protein is CASSLAHGANKTQF.

J is TRBJ2-3 and V is TRBV7-8; TRBD2 matches 7 bases. Trimming removed 4 bases from V and 6 bases from J; junction bases left unmatched: 7. This CDR3 spans 14 amino acids. CDR1 SGHVS and CDR2 FQNEAQ come from the germline V gene. The CDR3 nucleotides are TGTGCCAGCAGCTATCCGGGGGGTCCCGATACGCAGTATTTT. It yields the protein CASSYPGGPDTQYF.

With respect to this clonotype: Its ends do not fully match the called genes, so a read error is possible. V and J are TRBV9 and TRBJ2-7; D call uncertain. Germline V lookup: CDR1 SGDLS, CDR2 YYNGEE. The length of the CDR3 is 15 residues. The chain's CDR3 is CASSGPNPVPYKQCF. CDR3 in DNA: TGTGCCAGCAGTGGCCCTAACCCCGTGCCCTACAAGCAGTGCTTC.

Points on this clonotype: This likely comes from a read error, as the CDR3 has no conserved phenylalanine or tryptophan at its end. The DNA is left out, because the CDR3 cannot be placed on it with certainty; the CDR3 is given as TCRdb lists it. The chain is built from TRBV2 and TRBJ1-2; the table's D call, TRBD1, has no DNA check behind it. Germline loops: CDR1 SNHLY, CDR2 FYNNEI. Counting both end residues, the CDR3 totals 16 amino acids. The CDR3 spells CASSDPDSNQPQHFGD.

This clonotype was found a few times. Since the CDR3 does not end with the conserved phenylalanine or tryptophan, this likely comes from a read error. No DNA is shown, since the ends of the CDR3 on it are uncertain; the CDR3 is the one TCRdb lists. The gene calls are TRBV2 and TRBJ2-1; the table's D call of TRBD1 was not tested on the DNA. The CDR3 has 16 residues if both end residues are counted. CDR1 is SNHLY, CDR2 FYNNEI, per germline. The CDR3 sequence: CASGDGGTDTQYFDLC.

Concerning this clonotype: At one end the junction does not follow the germline gene, possibly because of a read error. V and J are TRBV7-2 and TRBJ2-7; 7 bases match TRBD2. The CDR3 has 14 amino acids. Germline lookup yields CDR1 SGHTA and CDR2 FQGNSA. The chain's CDR3 is CASSWSAGRSTHQF. The CDR3, as DNA: TGTGCCAGCAGCTGGTCAGCGGGGCGCTCCACCCACCAATTC.

On this clonotype: The final CDR3 position lacks the conserved phenylalanine or tryptophan, pointing to a likely read error. No DNA is shown, since the ends of the CDR3 on it are uncertain; the CDR3 is the one TCRdb lists. The gene calls are TRBV7-3 and TRBJ2-1; TRBD1 is taken as the D call from the table, unchecked against the DNA. Germline V gene lookup returns CDR1 SGHTA and CDR2 FQGTGA. Ends included, the CDR3 has 13 residues. The CDR3 loop reads CASSARTGPQQTQ.

V gene TRBV24-1 combines with J gene TRBJ1-2; no definite D call. This CDR3 contains 13 residues. Germline CDR1 is KGHDR and CDR2 is SFDVKD. V lost 11 bases and J lost 3, with 15 bases in between. CDR3 nucleotide sequence: TGTGCCAGCCTAAATGCCCCCCACTATGGCTACACCTTC. Translation: CASLNAPHYGYTF.

The V and J genes are TRBV7-9 and TRBJ2-5; D not certain. V gave up 5 bases and J gave up 14 bases, with 24 bases separating them. CDR3 length: 14 residues. Germline loops: CDR1 SEHNR, CDR2 FQNEAQ (reference sequence). CDR3 sequence (DNA): TGTGCCAGCAGCAGGGAATCAAGCCAAGAGACCGATTACTTC. This encodes CASSRESSQETDYF.

This clonotype has ten or more counts. This chain links TRBV6-6 with TRBJ1-5; TRBD1 matches 9 bases. The CDR3 covers 17 residues. CDR1 is MNHNY and CDR2 is SVGAGI in the germline V gene (reference sequence). V lost 2 bases and J lost 3; bases outside the gene matches: 8. The CDR3 region is CASSYTGTGRTNQPQHF. The CDR3 DNA sequence: TGTGCCAGCAGTTACACTGGGACAGGGAGGACCAATCAGCCCCAGCATTTT.

With respect to this clonotype: As the CDR3 is not closed by the conserved phenylalanine or tryptophan, this likely results from a read error. The DNA is omitted, as the CDR3 cannot be located on it reliably, and the CDR3 follows TCRdb's listing. The chain carries TRBV2 and TRBJ2-5; the table's D call TRBD1 went unverified against the DNA. Including both end residues, the CDR3 is 16 amino acids long. Germline CDR1 and CDR2: SNHLY and FYNNEI. CDR3 amino acids: CASGGRAAETQEFQSG.

Regarding this clonotype: A junction boundary mismatches the germline segment, possibly from a read error. The chain joins TRBV9 to TRBJ2-3, with D possibly TRBD2 on 6 matching bases. The CDR3 extends over 13 amino acids. Germline V gene data show CDR1 as SGDLS and CDR2 as YYNGEE. The DNA of the CDR3 is TGTGCCAGCGGAGGAGCGGGCACCAATCAGCACTTCTTT. As protein: CASGGAGTNQHFF.

The V gene is TRBV7-8, the J gene TRBJ2-5, with D perhaps matching TRBD2 (5 bases). This CDR3 is 16 amino acids long. CDR1 is SGHVS, CDR2 FQNEAQ, per germline. V was cut by 0 bases and J by 6 bases, with 17 bases left in between. The CDR3 spells CASSLAGGPDKQTQYF. CDR3 DNA sequence: TGTGCCAGCAGCTTAGCGGGCGGGCCCGATAAGCAGACCCAGTACTTC.